This T cell receptor (beta chain) was documented in a study of T cell responses to AZD1222 COVID-19 vaccine. Some clones are missing from TCRdb's copy, which holds only in-frame ones; the method was immunoSEQ multiplex PCR. The table includes about 99,000 clones, approximately 86% detected once. The CDR3 loop spans 16 amino acids. J was trimmed by 10 bases and V by 3 bases; bases with no gene match: 13. The germline V gene has CDR1 SGDLS and CDR2 YYNGEE. The material sequenced was peripheral blood, taken 28 days after the second dose of the MenACWY control vaccine. The chain combines TRBV9 with TRBJ1-6; 7 nucleotides match TRBD1. The TCR was taken from an adult who received the MenACWY meningococcal vaccine as a control. The CDR3 DNA follows: TGTGCCAGCAGCGCACACAGGGGCGCAGGAGGATCACCCCTCCACTTT. This encodes CASSAHRGAGGSPLHF. Using reference TRBV9 and TRBJ1-6 for the parts outside the CDR3, the full variable domain is DSGVTQTPKHLITATGQRVTLRCSPRSGDLSVYWYQQSLDQGLQFLIQYYNGEERAKGNILERFSAQQFPDLHSELNLSSLELGDSALYFCASSAHRGAGGSPLHFGNGTRLTVT.